These 13 T cell receptor beta chains share one sample of origin, sequenced in a study of cytomegalovirus exposure and HLA in healthy donors. The PCR had 60 Vbeta and 13 Jbeta primers. Data came from immunoSEQ multiplex PCR; TCRdb stores just in-frame clones and leaves some out. The data contain some 150,000 clones, less than 85% of them singletons. The material sequenced was PBMCs. The source is a woman aged 50 to 60 in good health and CMV-seropositive.

The chain has TRBV5-1 and TRBJ2-4; perhaps TRBD2 as D (6 bases). The CDR3 runs 13 residues. Trimming cost V 1 base and J 14 bases, with 16 bases left between them. Germline-derived CDR1 and CDR2 are SGHRS and YFSETQ. The CDR3 reads CASSLRGQGGKYF. CDR3 nucleotides: TGCGCCAGCAGCTTGAGGGGCCAGGGAGGAAAGTACTTC.

V gene TRBV7-3 combines with J gene TRBJ2-3, with D maybe TRBD1 (6 bases). Trimming took 6 bases from V and 3 from J, leaving 13 bases between them. The CDR3 sequence is 14 residues long. Germline V gene sequence: CDR1 SGHTA, CDR2 FQGTGA. The CDR3 spells CASRLGGLTDTQYF. Here the CDR3 DNA reads TGTGCCAGCAGGCTTGGGGGCCTTACAGATACGCAGTATTTT.

V is TRBV5-1 and J is TRBJ1-1; no definite D call. The CDR3 consists of 12 residues. Germline CDR1 reads SGHRS; CDR2 reads YFSETQ. Trimming shortened V by 6 bases and J by 4 bases, and 10 bases separated the two germline ends. The CDR3 protein is CASTVGGTEAFF. Here the CDR3 DNA reads TGCGCCAGCACCGTGGGAGGCACTGAAGCTTTCTTT.

This chain connects TRBV2 to TRBJ2-2, with D possibly being TRBD1 (6 bases). V gave up 8 bases and J gave up 1 base, with 14 bases separating them. This CDR3 comprises 15 residues. Germline V lookup: CDR1 SNHLY, CDR2 FYNNEI. Here the CDR3 reads CASRSDRRNTGELFF. CDR3 nucleotides: TGTGCCAGCCGATCTGACAGGAGGAACACCGGGGAGCTGTTTTTT.

The chain carries TRBV7-8 and TRBJ2-1, with TRBD1 identical over 7 bases. The CDR3 contains 17 residues. Germline assignment: CDR1 SGHVS and CDR2 FQNEAQ. V gave up 0 bases and J gave up 0 bases; unmatched junction bases: 5. CDR3 coding DNA: TGTGCCAGCAGCTTAGCAAGGGGGCTACTCTCCTACAATGAGCAGTTCTTC. Translating gives CASSLARGLLSYNEQFF.

The rearrangement links TRBV11-3 to TRBJ2-1; 8 bases are shared with TRBD2. In germline, CDR1 is SGHNT, CDR2 YENEEA. Losses at the gene ends were 0 bases for V and 8 bases for J; bases not matched to a gene: 3. This CDR3 has 14 amino acids. The CDR3 sequence is CASSLDAGGYEQFF. The CDR3 DNA follows: TGTGCCAGCAGCTTAGATGCGGGGGGCTATGAGCAGTTCTTC.

This chain links TRBV18 with TRBJ2-3, with 10 bases that match TRBD2. The CDR3 spans 16 residues. Trimming at V came to 2 bases and at J to 1 base, leaving 3 bases not matched to a gene. The germline V gene encodes CDR1 KGHSH and CDR2 LQKENI. The CDR3 coding sequence is TGTGCCAGCTCACCAAAGCGGGGGGGCCGCACAGATACGCAGTATTTT. It specifies CASSPKRGGRTDTQYF.

The J gene is TRBJ2-1, the V gene TRBV4-2; TRBD2 agrees at 14 bases. The CDR3 runs to 16 residues. With V trimmed by 1 base and J by 5 bases, 1 base remained unmatched. In germline, CDR1 is LGHNA, CDR2 YNFKEQ. The CDR3 sequence is CASSQGGLAGDNEQFF. DNA of the CDR3: TGTGCCAGCAGCCAAGGGGGACTAGCGGGGGACAATGAGCAGTTCTTC.

The rearrangement links TRBV28 to TRBJ2-1; D is possibly TRBD2 (6 bases). Per germline, CDR1 MDHEN and CDR2 SYDVKM. The CDR3 loop spans 17 amino acids. V lost 1 base and J lost 0, with 13 bases in between. The CDR3 DNA follows: TGTGCCAGCAGTTTATCGGGGCGGGGCGGCTCCTACAATGAGCAGTTCTTC. It specifies CASSLSGRGGSYNEQFF.

Only one count was recorded for this clone. The chain has TRBV5-6 and TRBJ2-7; the match to TRBD2 covers 8 bases. CDR3 length equals 13 residues. With V trimmed by 3 bases and J by 2 bases, 1 base remained unmatched. CDR1 SGHDT and CDR2 YYEEEE come from the germline V gene. CDR3 coding DNA: TGTGCCAGCAGCTACGGGGGGGCCTACGAGCAGTACTTC. The encoded protein is CASSYGGAYEQYF.

The chain joins TRBV9 to TRBJ2-2; 7 bases map to TRBD1. Looked up from germline, CDR1 is SGDLS and CDR2 is YYNGEE. This CDR3 region has 16 residues. With 4 bases clipped from V and 2 bases from J, the junction kept 8 bases outside the gene matches. In DNA, the CDR3 is TGTGCCAGCAGCCCCTGGAGACAGGGCAACACCGGGGAGCTGTTTTTT. It yields the protein CASSPWRQGNTGELFF.

The chain is built from TRBV2 and TRBJ2-7; 12 bases are shared with TRBD2. Germline values: CDR1 SNHLY, CDR2 FYNNEI. V shed 4 bases, J shed 0 bases, and the junction held 4 bases outside the gene matches. The CDR3 runs to 16 residues. The CDR3 protein is CASSGPTSGSSYEQYF. CDR3 nucleotides: TGTGCCAGCAGTGGACCGACTAGCGGGAGCTCCTACGAGCAGTACTTC.

The genes are TRBV11-2 and TRBJ2-1; TRBD2 agrees at 8 bases. V was clipped by 8 bases and J by 6 bases; unmatched bases: 3. Germline lookup yields CDR1 SGHAT and CDR2 FQNNGV. This CDR3 contains 12 residues. CDR3 in amino acids: CASSGGTNEQFF. CDR3 nucleotide sequence: TGTGCCAGCTCGGGGGGGACCAATGAGCAGTTCTTC.